This T cell receptor (beta chain) was retrieved from a study of Ad26.COV2.S vaccination and SARS-CoV-2 variants. About the study: Intramuscular Ad26.COV2.S doses were given once or twice, 56 days apart.

The treatment was: 15 to 20 received Ad26.COV2.S at low or high dose, single or two shots; roughly five received placebo; per-sample allocation not given. Sampling took place 63 days after the first vaccine or placebo injection. Boston supplied an adult donor aged 18-55 years. Profiled with immunoSEQ multiplex PCR; TCRdb holds only in-frame clones, not every one. This table has fewer than 500,000 clones, 75% to 90% appearing once. V was clipped by 9 bases and J by 0 bases; unmatched bases: 12. The germline V gene has CDR1 KGHDR and CDR2 SFDVKD. This CDR3 region has 16 residues. Regarding the study as a whole: While placebo recipients had lower spike-specific TCR breadth, vaccine recipients had more. Measurements of TCR breadth and depth may have given underestimates of the total T cell responses.

Concerning this clone: Its antigen is currently unknown.

The sample in question was peripheral blood, obtained in a trial of Ad26.COV2.S vaccine versus placebo. This clonotype was obtained from a person aged 18-60 years who received the Ad26.COV2.S COVID-19 vaccine or a placebo. This chain joins TRBV24-1 and TRBJ1-2; 7 bases fit TRBD1. Written as DNA, the CDR3 is TGTGCCACCTCTGGCCCGGGACAGCTCTCTAACTATGGCTACACCTTC. Translated: CATSGPGQLSNYGYTF.